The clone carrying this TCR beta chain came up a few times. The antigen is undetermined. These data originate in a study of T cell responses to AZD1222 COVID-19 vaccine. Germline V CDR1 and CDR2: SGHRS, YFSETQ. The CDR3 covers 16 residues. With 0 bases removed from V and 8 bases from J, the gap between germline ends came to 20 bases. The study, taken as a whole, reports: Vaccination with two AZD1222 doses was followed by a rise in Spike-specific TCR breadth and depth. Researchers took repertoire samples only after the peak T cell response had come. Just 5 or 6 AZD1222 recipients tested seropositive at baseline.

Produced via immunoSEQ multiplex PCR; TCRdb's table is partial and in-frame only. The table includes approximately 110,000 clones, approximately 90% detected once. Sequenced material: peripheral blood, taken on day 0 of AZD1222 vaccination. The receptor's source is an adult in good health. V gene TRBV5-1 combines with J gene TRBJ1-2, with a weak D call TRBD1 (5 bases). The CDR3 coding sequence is TGCGCCAGCAGCTTGGATTCGGGAGGGGTGATCGGGGGCTACACCTTC. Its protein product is CASSLDSGGVIGGYTF.